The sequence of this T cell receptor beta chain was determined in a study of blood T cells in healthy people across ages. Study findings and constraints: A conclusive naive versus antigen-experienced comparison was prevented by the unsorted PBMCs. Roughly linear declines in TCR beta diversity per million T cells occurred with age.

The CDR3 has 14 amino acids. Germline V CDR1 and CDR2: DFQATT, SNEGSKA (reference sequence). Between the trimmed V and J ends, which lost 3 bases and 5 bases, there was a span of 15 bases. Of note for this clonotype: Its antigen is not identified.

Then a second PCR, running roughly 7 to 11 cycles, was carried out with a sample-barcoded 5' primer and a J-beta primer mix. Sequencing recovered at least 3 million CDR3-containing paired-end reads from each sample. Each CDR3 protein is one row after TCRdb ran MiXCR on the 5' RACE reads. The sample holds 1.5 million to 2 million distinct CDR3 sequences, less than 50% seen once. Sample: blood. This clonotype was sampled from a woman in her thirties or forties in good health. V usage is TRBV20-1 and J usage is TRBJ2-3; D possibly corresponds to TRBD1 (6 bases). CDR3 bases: TGCAGTGCTAGGGTTCAGGGGCGGAAAGATACGCAGTATTTT. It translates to CSARVQGRKDTQYF.